This TCR beta chain was recorded in a study of CD8 T cells in ankylosing spondylitis. Regarding the study as a whole: Matched synovial fluid from ankylosing spondylitis patients was reported to be enriched for disease-linked clones. Clones that were linked to disease were CD8+ and were relatively rare in peripheral blood.

Libraries of TCR beta came from quantitative 5'-RACE with molecular barcodes. MiXCR, applied by TCRdb to the 5' RACE reads, yields one record per CDR3 protein. The data show about 130,000 distinct CDR3 sequences, approximately 6.8% seen once. In germline, CDR1 is LGHDT, CDR2 YNNKEL (reference sequence). V was pared by 7 bases and J by 2 bases, with 7 bases of the junction left unmatched. The CDR3 extends over 15 amino acids. This clonotype was found many times. Its antigen is unknown. The V and J genes are TRBV3-1 and TRBJ2-1; 8 bases map to TRBD2. This TCR came from a male donor with ankylosing spondylitis or in good health (not recorded which). The sequencing sample was made of blood, either unsorted or a sorted T cell fraction (not recorded which). CDR3 loop: CASILAGGTYNEQFF. Written as DNA, the CDR3 is TGTGCCAGCATTCTGGCGGGAGGTACCTACAATGAGCAGTTCTTC.